Sequencing of this TCR beta chain was carried out in a study of CD8 T cells in ankylosing spondylitis. In the case of this clonotype: Its antigen is still unknown.

General study points: In peripheral blood, disease-linked CD8+ clones occurred at relatively low frequencies. Reports say disease-linked clones showed up significantly more in matched ankylosing spondylitis synovial fluid. Apparently characteristic of ankylosing spondylitis blood was a TCR beta motif (roughly 8 highly homologous variants).

TCRdb independently ran MiXCR on the 5' RACE reads; one entry per CDR3 protein. The sample shows 300,000 to 400,000 distinct CDR3 sequences, around 10% of them seen only once. Sequencing was done on a sample of blood, either unsorted or a sorted T cell fraction (not recorded which). The TCR comes from a female donor with ankylosing spondylitis or in good health (not recorded which).

The CDR3 DNA sequence: TGTGCCAGCAGACCAAAATCCAGCCGCGATGAGCAGTTCTTC. Its translation is CASRPKSSRDEQFF. This chain joins TRBV14 and TRBJ2-1; unclear D gene. Trimming took off 6 bases at V and 8 bases at J, with 17 bases between the two ends. Germline CDR1 and CDR2: SGHDN and FVKESK. The CDR3 runs to 14 residues.